The 26 T cell receptor beta chains given below trace back to one sample, sequenced in a study of cytotoxic CD8 clonotypes in ibrutinib-treated CLL. Clones were read by immunoSEQ multiplex PCR, and TCRdb kept only the in-frame ones, dropping some. The profile covers under 150,000 clones, with around 93% appearing a single time and about 10% taken by the ten largest. Sample: PBMCs, taken after 12 months of ibrutinib treatment. The receptors were sampled from a human donor with chronic lymphocytic leukemia.

The chain joins TRBV5-1 to TRBJ2-3; TRBD2 matches 8 bases. V shed 4 bases, J shed 1 base, and the junction held 2 bases outside the gene matches. Per germline, CDR1 SGHRS and CDR2 YFSETQ. The CDR3 extends over 14 amino acids. The CDR3 bases are TGCGCCAGCAGCAGCGGGAGCCGCACAGATACGCAGTATTTT. It codes for CASSSGSRTDTQYF.

The V call is TRBV6-5, the J call TRBJ2-3; D call uncertain. This CDR3 has 15 amino acids. CDR1 and CDR2 from the germline V gene are MNHEY and SVGAGI. V lost 0 bases and J lost 6, with 13 bases in between. The CDR3 DNA reads as TGTGCCAGCAGTTACTCGTTTAAGGGAAGGGATACGCAGTATTTT. It translates to CASSYSFKGRDTQYF.

The chain employs TRBV18 and TRBJ2-5; perhaps TRBD1 as D (6 bases). The CDR3 is 14 residues long. The V gene's germline CDR1 is KGHSH and CDR2 LQKENI. V was pared by 3 bases and J by 4 bases, with 12 bases between. The CDR3 sequence: CASSPGAGTETQYF. The CDR3 DNA is TGTGCCAGCTCACCGGGGGCAGGGACAGAGACCCAGTACTTC. Full variable domain (missing parts from reference TRBV18 and TRBJ2-5): NAGVMQNPRHLVRRRGQEARLRCSPMKGHSHVYWYRQLPEEGLKFMVYLQKENIIDESGMPKERFSAEFPKEGPSILRIQQVVRGDSAAYFCASSPGAGTETQYFGPGTRLLVL.

The chain links TRBV5-6 to TRBJ2-7; a weak D match, TRBD1 (6 bases). CDR3 length: 13 residues. Per germline, CDR1 SGHDT and CDR2 YYEEEE. The CDR3 DNA is TGTAGCTCACCCCCAGGGGTTCGCTACGAGCAGTACTTC. Residues: CSSPPGVRYEQYF.

The chain links TRBV7-6 to TRBJ2-5; D not certain. With 3 bases removed from V and 0 bases from J, the gap between germline ends came to 5 bases. The germline CDR1 and CDR2 sequences are SGHVS and FNYEAQ. The CDR3 loop spans 13 amino acids. CDR3 sequence reads: CASSFTYQETQYF. The DNA for the CDR3 is TGTGCCAGCAGCTTCACCTACCAAGAGACCCAGTACTTC. Complete variable domain (other parts from reference TRBV7-6 and TRBJ2-5): GAGVSQSPRYKVTKRGQDVALRCDPISGHVSLYWYRQALGQGPEFLTYFNYEAQQDKSGLPNDRFSAERPEGSISTLTIQRTEQRDSAMYRCASSFTYQETQYFGPGTRLLVL.

The J gene is TRBJ2-7, the V gene TRBV4-2; TRBD1 matches at 11 bases. This CDR3 has 17 residues. Per germline, CDR1 LGHNA and CDR2 YNFKEQ. J lost 4 bases, V lost 0 bases, and 8 bases had no gene match. Here the CDR3 reads CASSQDLYGQGAYEQYF. For the CDR3, the DNA is TGTGCCAGCAGCCAAGATTTGTATGGACAGGGGGCTTACGAGCAGTACTTC.

This rearrangement joins TRBV5-4 to TRBJ2-3; 8 nucleotides align to TRBD1. V dropped 2 bases and J dropped 5; count of bases not matched to a gene: 7. The CDR3 consists of 15 residues. CDR1 and CDR2 from the germline V gene are SGHNT and YYREEE (reference sequence). CDR3 residues: CASSLQGGRGDTQYF. The CDR3 DNA follows: TGTGCCAGCAGCTTACAGGGGGGCCGGGGAGATACGCAGTATTTT. The whole variable domain, filled in from reference TRBV5-4 and TRBJ2-3, reads ETGVTQSPTHLIKTRGQQVTLRCSSQSGHNTVSWYQQALGQGPQFIFQYYREEENGRGNFPPRFSGLQFPNYSSELNVNALELDDSALYLCASSLQGGRGDTQYFGPGTRLTVL.

The gene calls are TRBV12-5 and TRBJ2-1; TRBD2 aligns across 14 bases. This CDR3 contains 20 residues. J was trimmed by 3 bases and V by 5 bases; bases with no gene match: 15. Germline V gives CDR1 LGHNT, CDR2 FRNRAP. The CDR3 loop is CASGGSSGTSGRPLYNEQFF. The CDR3 nucleotides are TGTGCTAGTGGTGGATCCTCCGGGACTAGCGGGAGACCGCTCTACAATGAGCAGTTCTTC.

This rearrangement joins TRBV6-1 to TRBJ2-3, with a possible D match to TRBD2 (5 bases). Germline V lookup: CDR1 MNHNS, CDR2 SASEGT. The CDR3 length is 13 residues. V was trimmed by 6 bases and J by 6 bases, leaving 13 bases between them. The CDR3 DNA reads TGTGCCAGCAGAGAGGGCCACGGGGATACGCAGTATTTT. Its protein product is CASREGHGDTQYF.

The chain carries TRBV7-2 and TRBJ1-4; a weak D match, TRBD1 (5 bases). The germline V gene has CDR1 SGHTA and CDR2 FQGNSA. CDR3 length: 17 amino acids. Trimming left V 6 bases short and J 4 bases short, with 21 bases between. The CDR3: CASSKQPIPGGNEKLFF. The CDR3 nucleotides read TGTGCCAGCAGTAAACAACCTATCCCCGGGGGTAATGAAAAACTGTTTTTT.

The genes are TRBV5-4 and TRBJ2-7; no clear D gene. This CDR3 spans 13 amino acids. Per the germline V gene, CDR1 is SGHNT and CDR2 is YYREEE (reference sequence). Trimming removed 0 bases from V and 3 bases from J, with 7 bases in between. DNA of the CDR3: TGTGCCAGCAGCTTGGAAACGAACTACGAGCAGTACTTC. Its protein is CASSLETNYEQYF.

The chain combines TRBV7-2 with TRBJ2-3; D unclear. V was cut by 1 base and J by 6 bases, with 8 bases left in between. Germline V gives CDR1 SGHTA, CDR2 FQGNSA. There are 13 residues in the CDR3. CDR3 bases: TGTGCCAGCAGCTTAGGAGTTAGGGATACGCAGTATTTT. This sequence encodes CASSLGVRDTQYF.

The chain couples TRBV11-3 to TRBJ2-7; 8 bases fit TRBD1. This CDR3 is built from 14 residues. Germline V CDR1 and CDR2: SGHNT, YENEEA. V was pared by 5 bases and J by 6 bases, with 9 bases of the junction left unmatched. CDR3 nucleotides: TGTGCCAGCAGCCATACCAGGGGGCTGGGCGAGCAGTACTTC. The encoded protein is CASSHTRGLGEQYF.

The chain carries TRBV28 and TRBJ2-2, with 10 bases matching TRBD2. The trim removed 7 bases at V and 4 bases at J, leaving 6 bases unmatched. The V gene's germline CDR1 is MDHEN and CDR2 SYDVKM. The CDR3 sequence is 15 residues long. The DNA of the CDR3 is TGTGCCAGCACGTTAGCGGGAGGTATCACCGGGGAGCTGTTTTTT. It encodes CASTLAGGITGELFF.

This clone was recorded only once. V gene TRBV10-3 combines with J gene TRBJ2-1; 9 nucleotides line up with TRBD2. The germline V gene encodes CDR1 ENHRY and CDR2 SYGVKD. Unmatched junction bases numbered 15, after V lost 6 bases and J lost 6 bases. The CDR3 runs 17 residues. The CDR3 DNA reads TGTGCCATCAGGTCGGGGGCGGGAGGGAACTCTATCAATGAGCAGTTCTTC. It specifies CAIRSGAGGNSINEQFF.

This clone was observed a few times. The chain is built from TRBV7-3 and TRBJ2-7; D remains unclear. Germline CDR1 SGHTA, CDR2 FQGTGA. This CDR3 spans 13 amino acids. Trimming took 3 bases from V and 6 from J, leaving 12 bases between them. CDR3 DNA: TGTGCCAGCAGCTTGGGGATTGGCCTCGAGCAGTACTTC. Amino acids: CASSLGIGLEQYF.

The V gene is TRBV30, the J gene TRBJ2-1; TRBD2 matches at 11 bases. CDR1 and CDR2 from the germline V gene are GTSNPN and SVGIG (reference sequence). Trimming cost V 3 bases and J 5 bases; bases outside gene matches: 9. The CDR3 is 16 residues long. For the CDR3, the DNA is TGTGCCTGGAGCCATCCGGGGACTAGCGGCAACAATGAGCAGTTCTTC. Translation: CAWSHPGTSGNNEQFF.

The genes are TRBV4-3 and TRBJ2-1, with D unresolved. Trimming removed 0 bases from V and 3 bases from J, with 6 bases in between. Germline values: CDR1 LGHNA, CDR2 YSLEER. This CDR3 comprises 14 residues. DNA for the CDR3: TGCGCCAGCAGCCAAGATCCGGTCTACAATGAGCAGTTCTTC. It encodes CASSQDPVYNEQFF.

On this clone itself: The junction differs from germline at one of its ends, possibly a read error. The chain uses TRBV5-1 and TRBJ2-7; D unclear. The V gene's germline CDR1 is SGHRS and CDR2 YFSETQ. The length of the CDR3 is 12 residues. The CDR3 DNA follows: TGCGCCAGCAGATTGGACGCCTACGAGCAGTACTTC. Translation: CASRLDAYEQYF.

The V call is TRBV28, the J call TRBJ2-1, with TRBD2 as a possible D gene (5 bases). CDR1 is MDHEN, CDR2 SYDVKM, per germline. V lost 5 bases and J lost 3, with 14 bases in between. This CDR3 has 15 residues. The CDR3 here is CASSTGVQLYNEQFF. The DNA of the CDR3 is TGTGCCAGCAGTACCGGGGTACAGCTCTACAATGAGCAGTTCTTC.

This rearrangement joins TRBV10-3 to TRBJ2-5; the match to TRBD2 covers 11 bases. The germline CDR1 and CDR2 sequences are ENHRY and SYGVKD. Trimming took 6 bases from V and 2 from J; bases not matched to a gene: 5. This CDR3 has 15 amino acids. The CDR3 region is CAISDRTSGQETQYF. The CDR3, as DNA: TGTGCCATCAGCGACCGGACTAGCGGGCAAGAGACCCAGTACTTC.

The CDR3 spells CASVIRGYSNQPQHF. CDR3 in DNA: TGTGCCAGCGTCATTCGGGGTTATAGCAATCAGCCCCAGCATTTT. This chain connects TRBV28 to TRBJ1-5; no clear D. Per the germline V gene, CDR1 is MDHEN and CDR2 is SYDVKM. V was pared by 8 bases and J by 0 bases, with 14 bases between. This CDR3 is 15 amino acids long. Together with reference TRBV28 and TRBJ1-5, the CDR3 gives the full variable domain: DVKVTQSSRYLVKRTGEKVFLECVQDMDHENMFWYRQDPGLGLRLIYFSYDVKMKEKGDIPEGYSVSREKKERFSLILESASTNQTSMYLCASVIRGYSNQPQHFGDGTRLSIL.

The chain uses TRBV7-2 and TRBJ2-3; no definite D call. CDR1 is SGHTA and CDR2 is FQGNSA in the germline V gene. The CDR3 has 15 amino acids. Trimming removed 2 bases at V and 2 bases at J, with 11 bases between. DNA of the CDR3: TGTGCCAGCAGCTTACTATGGGGATCCACAGATACGCAGTATTTT. Its translation: CASSLLWGSTDTQYF.

There are a few counts of this clone. V gene TRBV28 combines with J gene TRBJ2-7; unclear D gene. Germline V gene sequence: CDR1 MDHEN, CDR2 SYDVKM. Trimming left V 10 bases short and J 3 bases short, with 10 bases between. This CDR3 is built from 11 residues. The CDR3 is CATTNRYEQYF. The CDR3 region has the DNA TGTGCCACCACCAACCGCTACGAGCAGTACTTC.

The CDR3 sequence: CASSLSTSRNYEQYF. CDR3 nucleotide sequence: TGTGCCAGCAGCTTGTCGACTAGCCGAAACTACGAGCAGTACTTC. The chain employs TRBV5-4 and TRBJ2-7; the match to TRBD2 covers 7 bases. The germline V gene has CDR1 SGHNT and CDR2 YYREEE (reference sequence). With 1 base clipped from V and 3 bases from J, the junction kept 7 bases outside the gene matches. The length of the CDR3 is 15 residues.

This chain joins TRBV5-1 and TRBJ2-5, with 7 bases identical to TRBD1. Germline V CDR1 and CDR2: SGHRS, YFSETQ. The junction had 11 bases not matched to a gene; V was cut back by 8 bases and J by 4 bases. The CDR3 has 14 amino acids. Here the CDR3 reads CASDLGQRGETQYF. In DNA form, the CDR3 reads TGCGCCAGTGACCTGGGACAGCGCGGAGAGACCCAGTACTTC.